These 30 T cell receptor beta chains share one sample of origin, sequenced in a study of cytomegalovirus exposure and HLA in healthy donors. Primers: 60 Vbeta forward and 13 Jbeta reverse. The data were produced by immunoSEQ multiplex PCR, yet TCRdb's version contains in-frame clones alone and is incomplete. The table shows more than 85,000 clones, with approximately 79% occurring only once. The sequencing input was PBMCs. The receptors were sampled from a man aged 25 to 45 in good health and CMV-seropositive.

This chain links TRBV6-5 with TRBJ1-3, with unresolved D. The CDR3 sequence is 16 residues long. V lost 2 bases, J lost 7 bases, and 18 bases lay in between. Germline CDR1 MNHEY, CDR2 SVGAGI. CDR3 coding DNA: TGTGCCAGCAGTTACGGCGGATCCATCGGATCTAACACCATATATTTT. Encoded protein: CASSYGGSIGSNTIYF.

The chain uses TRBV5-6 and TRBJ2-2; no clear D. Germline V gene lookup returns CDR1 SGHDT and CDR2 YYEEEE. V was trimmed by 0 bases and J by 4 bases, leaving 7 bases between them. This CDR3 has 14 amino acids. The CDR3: CASSLGTTTGELFF. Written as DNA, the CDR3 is TGTGCCAGCAGCTTGGGAACAACCACCGGGGAGCTGTTTTTT.

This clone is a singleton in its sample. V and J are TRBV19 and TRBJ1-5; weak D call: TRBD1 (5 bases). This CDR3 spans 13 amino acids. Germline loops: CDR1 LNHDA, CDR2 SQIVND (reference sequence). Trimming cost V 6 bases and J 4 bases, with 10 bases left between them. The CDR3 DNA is TGTGCCAGTAGATGGGGGGTTAATCAGCCCCAGCATTTT. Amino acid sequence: CASRWGVNQPQHF.

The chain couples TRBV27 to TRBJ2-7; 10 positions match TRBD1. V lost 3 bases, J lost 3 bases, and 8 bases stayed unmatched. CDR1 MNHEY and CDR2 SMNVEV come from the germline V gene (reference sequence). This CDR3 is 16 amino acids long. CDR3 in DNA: TGTGCCAGCAGTTTCCAGCCCGGGGACAGGGGCTACGAGCAGTACTTC. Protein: CASSFQPGDRGYEQYF.

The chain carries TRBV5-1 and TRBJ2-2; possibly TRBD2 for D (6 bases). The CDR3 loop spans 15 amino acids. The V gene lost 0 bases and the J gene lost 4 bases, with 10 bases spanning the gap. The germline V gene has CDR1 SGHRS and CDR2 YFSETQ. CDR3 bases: TGCGCCAGCAGCTTGGAGACAGCGGGCACCGGGGAGCTGTTTTTT. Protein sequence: CASSLETAGTGELFF.

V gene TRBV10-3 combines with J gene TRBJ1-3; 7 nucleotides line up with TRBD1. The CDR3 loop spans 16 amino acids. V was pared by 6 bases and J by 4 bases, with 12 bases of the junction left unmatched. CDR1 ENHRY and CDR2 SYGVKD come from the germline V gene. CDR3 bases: TGTGCCATCAGCGGGACAGAGACCTCATTCGGAAACACCATATATTTT. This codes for CAISGTETSFGNTIYF.

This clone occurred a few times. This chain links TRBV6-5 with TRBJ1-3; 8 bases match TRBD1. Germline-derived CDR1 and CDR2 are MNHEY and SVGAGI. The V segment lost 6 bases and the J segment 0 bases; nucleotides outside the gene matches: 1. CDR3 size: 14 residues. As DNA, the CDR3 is TGTGCCAGCAGGGACAGGGTCTCTGGAAACACCATATATTTT. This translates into CASRDRVSGNTIYF.

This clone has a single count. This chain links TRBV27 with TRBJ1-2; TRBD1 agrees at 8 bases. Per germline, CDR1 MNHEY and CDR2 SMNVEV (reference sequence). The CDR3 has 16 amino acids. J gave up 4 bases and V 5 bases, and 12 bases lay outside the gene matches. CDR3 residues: CASSPGQGRGAYGYTF. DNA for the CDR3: TGTGCCAGCAGTCCCGGACAGGGCCGAGGGGCCTATGGCTACACCTTC.

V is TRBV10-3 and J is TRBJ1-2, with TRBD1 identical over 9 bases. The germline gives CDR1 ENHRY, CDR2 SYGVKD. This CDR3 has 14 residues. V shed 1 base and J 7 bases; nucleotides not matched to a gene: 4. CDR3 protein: CAISELQGAGGYTF. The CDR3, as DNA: TGTGCCATCAGTGAGTTACAGGGGGCTGGTGGCTACACCTTC.

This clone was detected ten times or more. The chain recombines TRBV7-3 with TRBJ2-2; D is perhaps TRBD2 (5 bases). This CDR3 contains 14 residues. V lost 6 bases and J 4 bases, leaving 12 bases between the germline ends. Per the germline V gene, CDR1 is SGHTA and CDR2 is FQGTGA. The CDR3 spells CASSGGSGTGELFF. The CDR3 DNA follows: TGTGCCAGCAGTGGCGGGTCGGGCACCGGGGAGCTGTTTTTT.

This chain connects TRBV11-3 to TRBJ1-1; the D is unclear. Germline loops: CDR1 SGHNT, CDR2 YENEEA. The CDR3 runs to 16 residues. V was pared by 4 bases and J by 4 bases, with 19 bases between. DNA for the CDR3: TGTGCCAGCAGCTCTTTTATTGGAGGGCCCGTCACTGAAGCTTTCTTT. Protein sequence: CASSSFIGGPVTEAFF. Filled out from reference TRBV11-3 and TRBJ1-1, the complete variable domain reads EAGVVQSPRYKIIEKKQPVAFWCNPISGHNTLYWYLQNLGQGPELLIRYENEEAVDDSQLPKDRFSAERLKGVDSTLKIQPAELGDSAVYLCASSSFIGGPVTEAFFGQGTRLTVV.

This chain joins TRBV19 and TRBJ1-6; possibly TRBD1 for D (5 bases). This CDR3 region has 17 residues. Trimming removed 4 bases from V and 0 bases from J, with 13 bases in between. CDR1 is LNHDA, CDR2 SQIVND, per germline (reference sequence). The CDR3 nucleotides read TGTGCCAGTAGTAATGTGGGGGGGGGCTCCTATAATTCACCCCTCCACTTT. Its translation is CASSNVGGGSYNSPLHF.

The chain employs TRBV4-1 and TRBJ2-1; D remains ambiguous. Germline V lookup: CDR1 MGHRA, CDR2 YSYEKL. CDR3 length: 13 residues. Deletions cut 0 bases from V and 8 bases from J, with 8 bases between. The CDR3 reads CASSQEAADEQFF. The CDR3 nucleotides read TGCGCCAGCAGCCAAGAGGCCGCGGATGAGCAGTTCTTC.

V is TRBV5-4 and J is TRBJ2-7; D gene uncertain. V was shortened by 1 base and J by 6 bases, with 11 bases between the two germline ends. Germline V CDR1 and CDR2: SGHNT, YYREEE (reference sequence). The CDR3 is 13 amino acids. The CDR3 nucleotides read TGTGCCAGCAGCTTGTTCGCCCCGGGCGAGCAGTACTTC. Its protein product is CASSLFAPGEQYF.

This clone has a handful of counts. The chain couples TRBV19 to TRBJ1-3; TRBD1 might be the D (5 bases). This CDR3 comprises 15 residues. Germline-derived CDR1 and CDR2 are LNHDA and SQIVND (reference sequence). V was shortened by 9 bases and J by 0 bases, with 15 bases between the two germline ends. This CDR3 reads CASTQGGRSGNTIYF. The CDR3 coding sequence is TGTGCCAGCACGCAGGGCGGCCGCTCTGGAAACACCATATATTTT.

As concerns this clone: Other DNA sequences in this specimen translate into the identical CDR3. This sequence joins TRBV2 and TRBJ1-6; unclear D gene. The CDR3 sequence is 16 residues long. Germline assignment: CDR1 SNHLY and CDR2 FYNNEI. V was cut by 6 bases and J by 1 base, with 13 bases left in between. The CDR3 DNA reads TGTGCCAGCAGCGTCCGGAGGAGTTCCTATAATTCACCCCTCCACTTT. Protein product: CASSVRRSSYNSPLHF.

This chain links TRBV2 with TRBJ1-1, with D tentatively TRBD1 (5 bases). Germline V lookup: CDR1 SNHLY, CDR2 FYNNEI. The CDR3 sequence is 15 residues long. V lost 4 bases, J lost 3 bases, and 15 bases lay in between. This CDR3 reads CASSVRGGTDTEAFF. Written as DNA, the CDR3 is TGTGCCAGCAGTGTTCGGGGAGGGACGGACACTGAAGCTTTCTTT.

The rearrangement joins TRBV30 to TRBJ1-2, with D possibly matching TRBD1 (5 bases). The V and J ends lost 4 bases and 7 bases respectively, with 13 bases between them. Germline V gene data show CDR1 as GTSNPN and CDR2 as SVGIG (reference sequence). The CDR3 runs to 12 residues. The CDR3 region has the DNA TGTGCCTGGAAGTGGCAGGGCTTTGGCTACACCTTC. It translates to CAWKWQGFGYTF.

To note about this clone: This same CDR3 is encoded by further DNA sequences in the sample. CDR3 region: CASRGQGTEAFF. For the CDR3, the DNA is TGTGCCAGTAGGGGACAGGGCACTGAAGCTTTCTTT. The gene calls are TRBV19 and TRBJ1-1; 9 bases are a match to TRBD1. The trim removed 6 bases at V and 4 bases at J, leaving 0 bases unmatched. The germline gives CDR1 LNHDA, CDR2 SQIVND (reference sequence). This CDR3 contains 12 residues.

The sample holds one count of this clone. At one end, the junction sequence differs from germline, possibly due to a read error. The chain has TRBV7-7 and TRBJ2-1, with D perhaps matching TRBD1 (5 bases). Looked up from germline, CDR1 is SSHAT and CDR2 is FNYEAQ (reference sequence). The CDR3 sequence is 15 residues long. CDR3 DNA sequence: TGTGCTAGCAGCTTGGGGCTAGGGGAAACCAATGAGCAGTTCTTC. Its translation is CASSLGLGETNEQFF.

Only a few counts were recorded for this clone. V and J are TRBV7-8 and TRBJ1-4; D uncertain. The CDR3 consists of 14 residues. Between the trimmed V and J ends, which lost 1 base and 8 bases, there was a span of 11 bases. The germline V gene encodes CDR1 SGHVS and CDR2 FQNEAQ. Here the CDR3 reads CASSLDRTSEKLFF. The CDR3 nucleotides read TGTGCCAGCAGCTTAGACAGAACTTCAGAAAAACTGTTTTTT.

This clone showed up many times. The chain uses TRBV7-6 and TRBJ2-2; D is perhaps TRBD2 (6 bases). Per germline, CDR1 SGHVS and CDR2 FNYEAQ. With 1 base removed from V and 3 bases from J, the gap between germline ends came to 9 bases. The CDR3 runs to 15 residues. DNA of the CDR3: TGTGCCAGCAGCTTAGGCGGGGCTGACACCGGGGAGCTGTTTTTT. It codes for CASSLGGADTGELFF.

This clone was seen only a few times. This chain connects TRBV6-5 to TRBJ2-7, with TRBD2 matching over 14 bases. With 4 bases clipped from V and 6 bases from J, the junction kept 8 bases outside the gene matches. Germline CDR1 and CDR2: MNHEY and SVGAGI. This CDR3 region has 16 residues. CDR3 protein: CASSFRLAGGLSEQYF. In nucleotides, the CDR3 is TGTGCCAGCAGTTTCCGACTAGCGGGGGGGCTCAGCGAGCAGTACTTC.

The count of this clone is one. DNA for the CDR3: TGTGCCAGCAGTGCCGAGGGAGGGTCCTATGGCTACACCTTC. The encoded protein is CASSAEGGSYGYTF. V gene TRBV6-4 combines with J gene TRBJ1-2; D remains ambiguous. With 4 bases removed from V and 4 bases from J, the gap between germline ends came to 13 bases. Germline assignment: CDR1 MRHNA and CDR2 SNTAGT. There are 14 residues in the CDR3.

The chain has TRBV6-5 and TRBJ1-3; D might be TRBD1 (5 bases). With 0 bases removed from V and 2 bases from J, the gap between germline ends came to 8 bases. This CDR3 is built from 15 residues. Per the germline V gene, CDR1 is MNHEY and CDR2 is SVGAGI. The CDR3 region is CASSYSWTPGNTIYF. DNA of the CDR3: TGTGCCAGCAGTTACTCGTGGACACCTGGAAACACCATATATTTT.

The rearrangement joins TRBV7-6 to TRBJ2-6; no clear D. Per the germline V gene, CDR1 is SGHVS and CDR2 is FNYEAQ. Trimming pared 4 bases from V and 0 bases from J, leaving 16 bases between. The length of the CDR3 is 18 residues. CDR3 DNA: TGTGCCAGCAGCTCCCAGTATACCTACAGCTCTGGGGCCAACGTCCTGACTTTC. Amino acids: CASSSQYTYSSGANVLTF.

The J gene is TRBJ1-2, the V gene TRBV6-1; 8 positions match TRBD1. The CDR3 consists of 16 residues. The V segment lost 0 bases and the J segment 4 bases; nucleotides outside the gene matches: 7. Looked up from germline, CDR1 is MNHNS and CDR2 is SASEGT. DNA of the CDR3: TGTGCCAGCAGTGAAGCCGCGGACAGGGCAGGCTATGGCTACACCTTC. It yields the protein CASSEAADRAGYGYTF.

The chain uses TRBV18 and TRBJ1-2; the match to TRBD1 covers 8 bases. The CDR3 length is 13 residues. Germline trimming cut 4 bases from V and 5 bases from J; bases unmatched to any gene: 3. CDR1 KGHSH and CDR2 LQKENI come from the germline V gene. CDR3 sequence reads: CASSQTGEYGYTF. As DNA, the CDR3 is TGTGCCAGCTCACAGACAGGGGAGTATGGCTACACCTTC.

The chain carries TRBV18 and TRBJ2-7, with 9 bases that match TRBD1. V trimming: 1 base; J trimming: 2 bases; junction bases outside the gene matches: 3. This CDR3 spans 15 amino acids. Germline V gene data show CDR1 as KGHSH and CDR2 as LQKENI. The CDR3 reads CASSPRDRVPYEQYF. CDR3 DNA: TGTGCCAGCTCACCACGGGACAGGGTCCCCTACGAGCAGTACTTC. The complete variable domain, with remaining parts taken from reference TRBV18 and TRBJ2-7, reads NAGVMQNPRHLVRRRGQEARLRCSPMKGHSHVYWYRQLPEEGLKFMVYLQKENIIDESGMPKERFSAEFPKEGPSILRIQQVVRGDSAAYFCASSPRDRVPYEQYFGPGTRLTVT.

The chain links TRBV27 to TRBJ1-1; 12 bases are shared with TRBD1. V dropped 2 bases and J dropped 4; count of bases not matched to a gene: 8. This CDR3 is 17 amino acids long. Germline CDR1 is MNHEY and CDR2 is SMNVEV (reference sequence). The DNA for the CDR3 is TGTGCCAGCAGTTTAGGGGGACAGGGGGCAGGTGGCACTGAAGCTTTCTTT. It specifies CASSLGGQGAGGTEAFF.